Below, one T cell receptor beta chain is given with its context. The antigen is not known. The entry originates in a study of memory CD4+ T cells and cytomegalovirus serostatus. Profiled with immunoSEQ multiplex PCR; TCRdb holds only in-frame clones, not every one. The table has 46,000 or so clones, 60% to 80% seen once. The sort gate was single viable CD3+CD4+CD8-CD45RO+ cells for memory CD4+ T cells. Study results and limitations: Suggested: most of the CMV-linked TCR signature lies in CD4+ memory cells.

The germline V gene has CDR1 LNHDA and CDR2 SQIVND (reference sequence). The V gene end was trimmed by 10 bases and the J gene end by 5 bases; junction bases not matched to a gene: 8. This CDR3 is 14 amino acids long. The chain couples TRBV19 to TRBJ2-5, with 12 nucleotides matching TRBD2. The source material was memory CD4+ T cells from blood. The sequence came from an adult in good health and CMV-seronegative. This CDR3 is CATASGGGYETQYF. CDR3 sequence (DNA): TGTGCCACCGCTAGCGGGGGGGGTTATGAGACCCAGTACTTC.